This TCR beta chain was sequenced during a study of T cell changes during pregnancy in multiple sclerosis. This clone was seen just once. Profiling relied on immunoSEQ multiplex PCR, and the TCRdb table lists in-frame clones only, not all of them. Of tens of thousands of clones listed, around 92% are singletons. The germline V and J ends were trimmed by 1 base and 8 bases, with 11 bases remaining between them. The CDR3 consists of 13 residues. CDR1 LNHDA and CDR2 SQIVND come from the germline V gene (reference sequence). This clonotype was obtained from a female donor with multiple sclerosis, enrolled in a pregnancy study. The chain joins TRBV19 to TRBJ1-2; D perhaps matches TRBD1 (5 bases). The sequenced sample was peripheral blood, obtained in the third trimester of pregnancy. CDR3 amino acids: CASSIARGKGYTF. The CDR3 DNA follows: TGTGCCAGTAGTATAGCACGGGGGAAGGGCTACACCTTC.